This T cell receptor (beta chain) was captured by sequencing in a study of early T cells in non-severe SARS-CoV-2 infection. Study-wide findings and caveats: VDJdb matching, biased toward anti-spike CD8 responses, missed private and CD4 specificities.

CDR1 and CDR2 (germline): MGHRA, YSYEKL. The CDR3 contains 15 residues. The V end lost 0 bases, the J end lost 3 bases, and 9 bases lay between the germline ends. Individually, cDNA molecules had unique molecular identifiers attached to them. MiXCR, applied by TCRdb to the 5' RACE reads, yields one record per CDR3 protein. The sample shows fewer than 9,500 distinct CDR3 sequences, around 4.8% of them seen only once. About this clonotype: Its antigen is unknown.

This clonotype was sampled from an adult who was a healthcare worker with PCR-confirmed SARS-CoV-2 infection or an uninfected control (not recorded which). The V gene is TRBV4-1, the J gene TRBJ1-5, with D possibly TRBD1 on 5 matching bases. The sequenced sample consisted of whole blood. CDR3 amino acids: CASSQDRQFNQPQHF. CDR3 nucleotides: TGCGCCAGCAGCCAAGACAGACAGTTCAATCAGCCCCAGCATTTT.